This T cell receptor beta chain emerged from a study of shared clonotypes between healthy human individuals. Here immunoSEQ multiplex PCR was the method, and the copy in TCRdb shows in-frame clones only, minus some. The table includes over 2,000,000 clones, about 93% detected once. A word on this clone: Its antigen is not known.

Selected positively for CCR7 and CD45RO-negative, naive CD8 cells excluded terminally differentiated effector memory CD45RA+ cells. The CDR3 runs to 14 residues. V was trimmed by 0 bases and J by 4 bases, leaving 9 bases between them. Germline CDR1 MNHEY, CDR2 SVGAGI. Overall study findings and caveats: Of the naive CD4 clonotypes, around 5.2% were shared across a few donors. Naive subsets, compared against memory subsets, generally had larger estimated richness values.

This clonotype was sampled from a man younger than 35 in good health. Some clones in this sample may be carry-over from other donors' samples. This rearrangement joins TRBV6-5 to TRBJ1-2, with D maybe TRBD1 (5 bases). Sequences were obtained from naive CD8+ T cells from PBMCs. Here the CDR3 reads CASSYSGRAYGYTF. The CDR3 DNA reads TGTGCCAGCAGTTACTCGGGCAGGGCCTATGGCTACACCTTC.